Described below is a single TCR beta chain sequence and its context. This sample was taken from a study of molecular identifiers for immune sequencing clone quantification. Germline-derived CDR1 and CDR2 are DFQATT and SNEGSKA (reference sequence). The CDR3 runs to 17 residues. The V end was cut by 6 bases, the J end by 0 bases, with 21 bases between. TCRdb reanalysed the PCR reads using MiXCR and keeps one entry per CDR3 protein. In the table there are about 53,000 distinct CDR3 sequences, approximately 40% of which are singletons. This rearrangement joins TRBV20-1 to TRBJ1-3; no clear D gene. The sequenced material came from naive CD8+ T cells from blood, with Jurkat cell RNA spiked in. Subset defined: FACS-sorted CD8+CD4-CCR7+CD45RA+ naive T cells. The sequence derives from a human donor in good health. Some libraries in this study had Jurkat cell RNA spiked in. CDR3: CSAEPLTTVNSGNTIYF. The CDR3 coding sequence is TGCAGTGCCGAACCCCTTACGACTGTTAACTCTGGAAACACCATATATTTT.